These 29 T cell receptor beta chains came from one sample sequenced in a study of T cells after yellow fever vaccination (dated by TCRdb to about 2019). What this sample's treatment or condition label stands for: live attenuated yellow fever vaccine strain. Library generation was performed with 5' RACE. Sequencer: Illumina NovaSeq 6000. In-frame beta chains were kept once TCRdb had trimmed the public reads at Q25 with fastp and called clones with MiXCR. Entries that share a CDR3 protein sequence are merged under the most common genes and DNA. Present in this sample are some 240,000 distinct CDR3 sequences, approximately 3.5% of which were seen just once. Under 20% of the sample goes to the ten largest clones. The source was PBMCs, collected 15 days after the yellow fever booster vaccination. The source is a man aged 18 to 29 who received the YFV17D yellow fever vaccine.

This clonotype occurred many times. CDR3 in amino acids: CASSRSGEEETQYF. CDR3 nucleotide sequence: TGCGCCAGCAGCAGGAGTGGGGAAGAAGAGACCCAGTACTTC. The genes are TRBV5-1 and TRBJ2-5; D gene uncertain. Germline V gives CDR1 SGHRS, CDR2 YFSETQ. This CDR3 has 14 amino acids. The V gene lost 4 bases and the J gene lost 3 bases, with 13 bases spanning the gap.

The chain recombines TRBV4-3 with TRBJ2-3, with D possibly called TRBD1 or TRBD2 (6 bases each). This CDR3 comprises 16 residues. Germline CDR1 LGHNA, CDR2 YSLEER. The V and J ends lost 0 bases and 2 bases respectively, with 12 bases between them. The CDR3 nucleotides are TGCGCCAGCAGCCAAGATCTAGGGGGGCCCACAGATACGCAGTATTTT. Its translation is CASSQDLGGPTDTQYF.

The DNA of the CDR3 is TGTGCCAGCAGCTTGACCCGGGGACTAGCGGGGACCGAGCAGTACTTC. Translating gives CASSLTRGLAGTEQYF. The chain has TRBV5-6 and TRBJ2-7; 13 bases match TRBD2. The CDR3 has 16 residues. Germline values: CDR1 SGHDT, CDR2 YYEEEE. Trimming at V came to 1 base and at J to 6 bases, leaving 7 bases not matched to a gene.

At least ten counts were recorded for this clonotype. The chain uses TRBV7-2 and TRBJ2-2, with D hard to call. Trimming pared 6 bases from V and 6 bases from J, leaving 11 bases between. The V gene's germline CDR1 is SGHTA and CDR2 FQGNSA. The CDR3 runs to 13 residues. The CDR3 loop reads CASSNQFAGELFF. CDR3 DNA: TGTGCCAGCAGTAACCAGTTCGCCGGGGAGCTGTTTTTT.

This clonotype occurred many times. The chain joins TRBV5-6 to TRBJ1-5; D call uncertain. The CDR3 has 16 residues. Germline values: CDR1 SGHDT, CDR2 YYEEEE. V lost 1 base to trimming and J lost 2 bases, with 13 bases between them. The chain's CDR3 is CASSLLGESGNQPQHF. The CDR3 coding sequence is TGTGCCAGCAGCTTGCTCGGGGAAAGCGGCAATCAGCCCCAGCATTTT. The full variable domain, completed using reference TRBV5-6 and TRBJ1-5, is DAGVTQSPTHLIKTRGQQVTLRCSPKSGHDTVSWYQQALGQGPQFIFQYYEEEERQRGNFPDRFSGHQFPNYSSELNVNALLLGDSALYLCASSLLGESGNQPQHFGDGTRLSIL.

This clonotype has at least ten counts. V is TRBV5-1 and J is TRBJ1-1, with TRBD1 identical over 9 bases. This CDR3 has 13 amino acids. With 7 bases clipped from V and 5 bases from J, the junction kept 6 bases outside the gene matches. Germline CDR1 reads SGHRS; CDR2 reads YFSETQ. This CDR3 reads CASDAGQGTEAFF. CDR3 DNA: TGCGCCAGCGACGCGGGACAGGGTACTGAAGCTTTCTTT.

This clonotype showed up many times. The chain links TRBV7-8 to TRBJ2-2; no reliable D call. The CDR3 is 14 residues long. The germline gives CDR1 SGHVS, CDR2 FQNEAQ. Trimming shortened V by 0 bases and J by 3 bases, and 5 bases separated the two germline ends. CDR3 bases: TGTGCCAGCAGCTTAGCCCCGTACACCGGGGAGCTGTTTTTT. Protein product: CASSLAPYTGELFF.

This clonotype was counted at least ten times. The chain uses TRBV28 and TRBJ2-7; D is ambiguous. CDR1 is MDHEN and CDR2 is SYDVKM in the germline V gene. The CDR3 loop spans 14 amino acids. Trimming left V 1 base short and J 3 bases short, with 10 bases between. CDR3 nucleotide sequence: TGTGCCAGCAGTTTATTCCCGGGTCTCTACGAGCAGTACGTC. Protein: CASSLFPGLYEQYV.

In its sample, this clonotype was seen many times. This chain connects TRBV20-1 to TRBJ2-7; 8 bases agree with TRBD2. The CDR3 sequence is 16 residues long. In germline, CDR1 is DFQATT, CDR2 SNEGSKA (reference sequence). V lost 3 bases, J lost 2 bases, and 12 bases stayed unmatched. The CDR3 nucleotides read TGCAGTGCTAGCCGCTGGAAAAGCGGGGGCACCTACGAGCAGTACTTC. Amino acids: CSASRWKSGGTYEQYF.

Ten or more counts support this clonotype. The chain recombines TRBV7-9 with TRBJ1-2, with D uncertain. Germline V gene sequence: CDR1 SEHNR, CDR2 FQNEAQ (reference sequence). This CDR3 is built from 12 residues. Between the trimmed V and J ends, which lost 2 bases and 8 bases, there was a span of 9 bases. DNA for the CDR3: TGTGCCAGCAGCTTATCGGAGAGGGGCTACACCTTC. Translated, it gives CASSLSERGYTF.

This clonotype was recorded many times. CDR3 in DNA: TGCGCCAGCAGCCAAGACTCAGGCCTTAGCACAGATACGCAGTATTTT. This codes for CASSQDSGLSTDTQYF. The rearrangement links TRBV4-1 to TRBJ2-3; the D is unclear. The CDR3 is made up of 16 amino acids. Germline V CDR1 and CDR2: MGHRA, YSYEKL. With 0 bases removed from V and 0 bases from J, the gap between germline ends came to 10 bases.

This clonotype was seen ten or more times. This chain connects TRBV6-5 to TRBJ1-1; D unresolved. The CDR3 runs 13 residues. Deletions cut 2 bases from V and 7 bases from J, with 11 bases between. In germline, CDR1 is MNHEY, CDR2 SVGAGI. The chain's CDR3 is CASSYDWSREAFF. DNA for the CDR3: TGTGCCAGCAGTTACGACTGGTCTCGTGAAGCTTTCTTT.

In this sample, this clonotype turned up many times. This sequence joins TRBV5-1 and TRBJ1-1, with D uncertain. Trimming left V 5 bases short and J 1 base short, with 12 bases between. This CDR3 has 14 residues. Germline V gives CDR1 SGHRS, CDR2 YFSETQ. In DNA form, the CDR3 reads TGCGCCAGCAGGCCTAGCACCCAGAACACTGAAGCTTTCTTT. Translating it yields CASRPSTQNTEAFF.

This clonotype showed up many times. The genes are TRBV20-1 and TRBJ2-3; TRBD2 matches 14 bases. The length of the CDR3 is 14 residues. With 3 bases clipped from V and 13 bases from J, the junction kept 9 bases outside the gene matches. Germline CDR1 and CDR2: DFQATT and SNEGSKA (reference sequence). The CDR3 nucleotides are TGCAGTGCTAGTCGAGCGCCGGGACTAGCGGGGGAGTATTTT. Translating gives CSASRAPGLAGEYF.

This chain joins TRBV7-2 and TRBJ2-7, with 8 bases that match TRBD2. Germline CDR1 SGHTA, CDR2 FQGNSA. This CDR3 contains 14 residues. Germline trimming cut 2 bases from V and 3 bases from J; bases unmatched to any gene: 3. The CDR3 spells CASSLRGGRYEQYF. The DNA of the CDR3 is TGTGCCAGCAGCTTACGGGGGGGCCGCTACGAGCAGTACTTC.

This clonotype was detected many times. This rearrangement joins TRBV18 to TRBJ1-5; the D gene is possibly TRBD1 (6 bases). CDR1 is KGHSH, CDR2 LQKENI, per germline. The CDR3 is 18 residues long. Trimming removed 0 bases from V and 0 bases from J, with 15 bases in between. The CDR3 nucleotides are TGTGCCAGCTCACCACCTATGGACAGACGCTATAGCAATCAGCCCCAGCATTTT. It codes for CASSPPMDRRYSNQPQHF.

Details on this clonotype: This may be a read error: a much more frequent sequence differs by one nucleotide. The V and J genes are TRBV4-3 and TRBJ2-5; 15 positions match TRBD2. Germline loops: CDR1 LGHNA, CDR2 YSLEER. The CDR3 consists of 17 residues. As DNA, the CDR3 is TGCGCCAGCAGTCTTGGACTAGCGGGGGGGATACAAGAGAACCAGTACTTC. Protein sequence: CASSLGLAGGIQENQYF.

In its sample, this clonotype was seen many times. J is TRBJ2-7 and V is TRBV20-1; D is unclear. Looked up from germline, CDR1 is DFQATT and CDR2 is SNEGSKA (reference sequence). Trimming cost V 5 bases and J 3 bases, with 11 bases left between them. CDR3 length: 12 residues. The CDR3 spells CSAHYSLYEQYF. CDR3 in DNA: TGCAGTGCTCACTATTCTCTCTACGAGCAGTACTTC.

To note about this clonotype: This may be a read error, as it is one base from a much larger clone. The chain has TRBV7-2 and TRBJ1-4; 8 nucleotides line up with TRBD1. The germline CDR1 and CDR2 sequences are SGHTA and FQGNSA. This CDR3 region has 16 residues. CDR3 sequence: CASSGRTGGQNEKLLF. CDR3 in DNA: TGTGCCAGCAGCGGCAGAACAGGGGGGCAGAATGAAAAACTGTTATTT.

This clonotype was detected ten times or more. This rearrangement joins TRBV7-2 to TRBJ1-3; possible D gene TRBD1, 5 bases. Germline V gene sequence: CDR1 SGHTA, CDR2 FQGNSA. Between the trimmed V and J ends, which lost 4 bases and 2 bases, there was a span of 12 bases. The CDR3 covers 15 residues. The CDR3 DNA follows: TGTGCCAGCAGCTCCCAGGGTTCCCCTGGAAACACCATATATTTT. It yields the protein CASSSQGSPGNTIYF.

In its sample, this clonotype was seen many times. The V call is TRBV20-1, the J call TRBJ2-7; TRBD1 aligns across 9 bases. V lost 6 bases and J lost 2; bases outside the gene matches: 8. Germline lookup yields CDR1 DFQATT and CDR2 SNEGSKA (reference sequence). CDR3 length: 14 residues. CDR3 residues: CSAKSRDRAYEQYF. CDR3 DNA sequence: TGCAGTGCCAAAAGCCGGGACAGGGCCTACGAGCAGTACTTC.

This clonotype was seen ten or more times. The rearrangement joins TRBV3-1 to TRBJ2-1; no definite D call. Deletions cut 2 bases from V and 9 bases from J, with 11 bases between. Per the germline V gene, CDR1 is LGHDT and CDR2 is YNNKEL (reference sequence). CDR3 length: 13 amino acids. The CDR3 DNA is TGTGCCAGCAGCCAAACCCCCTCTAGTGAGCAGTTCTTC. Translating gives CASSQTPSSEQFF.

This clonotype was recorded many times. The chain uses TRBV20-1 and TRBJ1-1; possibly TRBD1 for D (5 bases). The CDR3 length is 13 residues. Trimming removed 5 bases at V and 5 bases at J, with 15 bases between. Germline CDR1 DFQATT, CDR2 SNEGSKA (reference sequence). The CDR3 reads CSAHRPGGTEAFF. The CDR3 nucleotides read TGCAGTGCTCACAGGCCGGGGGGAACTGAAGCTTTCTTT.

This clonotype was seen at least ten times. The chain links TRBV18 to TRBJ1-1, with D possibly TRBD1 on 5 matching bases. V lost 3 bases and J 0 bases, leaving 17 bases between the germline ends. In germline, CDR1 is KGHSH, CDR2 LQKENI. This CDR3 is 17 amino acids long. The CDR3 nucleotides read TGTGCCAGCTCACCCTGGGTACCAGCAGGGATGAACACTGAAGCTTTCTTT. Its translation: CASSPWVPAGMNTEAFF.

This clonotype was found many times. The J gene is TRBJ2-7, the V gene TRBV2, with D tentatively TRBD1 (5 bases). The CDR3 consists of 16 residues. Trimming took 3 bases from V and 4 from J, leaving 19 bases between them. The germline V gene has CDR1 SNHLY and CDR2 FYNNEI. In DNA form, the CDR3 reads TGTGCCAGCAGTGAGGGGCTGAATAACTTCGTTTACGAGCAGTACGTC. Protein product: CASSEGLNNFVYEQYV.

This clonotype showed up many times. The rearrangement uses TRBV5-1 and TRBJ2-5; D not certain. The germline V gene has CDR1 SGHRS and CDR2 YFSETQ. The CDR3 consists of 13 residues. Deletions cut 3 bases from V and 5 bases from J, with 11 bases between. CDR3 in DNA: TGCGCCAGCAGCTGGTCCTACTGGGAGACCCAGTACTTC. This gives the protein CASSWSYWETQYF.

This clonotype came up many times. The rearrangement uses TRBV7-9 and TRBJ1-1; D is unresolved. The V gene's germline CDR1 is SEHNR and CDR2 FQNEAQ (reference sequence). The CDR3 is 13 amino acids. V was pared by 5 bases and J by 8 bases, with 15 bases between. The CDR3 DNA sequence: TGTGCCAGCAGCCAGGTGGCAGCCGCGGAAGCTTTCTTT. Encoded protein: CASSQVAAAEAFF.

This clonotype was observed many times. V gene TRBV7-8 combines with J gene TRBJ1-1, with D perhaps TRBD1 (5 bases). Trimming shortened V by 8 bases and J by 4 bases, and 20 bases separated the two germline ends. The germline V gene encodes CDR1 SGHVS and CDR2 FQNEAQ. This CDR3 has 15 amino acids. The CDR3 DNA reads TGTGCCAGCGCGCTAAGTGGGGCCGGGATCACTGAAGCTTTCTTT. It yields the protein CASALSGAGITEAFF. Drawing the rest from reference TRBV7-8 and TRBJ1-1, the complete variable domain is GAGVSQSPRYKVAKRGQDVALRCDPISGHVSLFWYQQALGQGPEFLTYFQNEAQLDKSGLPSDRFFAERPEGSVSTLKIQRTQQEDSAVYLCASALSGAGITEAFFGQGTRLTVV.

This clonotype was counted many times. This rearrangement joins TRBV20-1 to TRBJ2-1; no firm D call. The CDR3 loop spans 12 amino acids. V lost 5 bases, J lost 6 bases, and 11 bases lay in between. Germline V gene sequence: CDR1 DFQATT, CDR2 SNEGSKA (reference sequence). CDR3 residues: CSARRQANEQFF. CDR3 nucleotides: TGCAGTGCTCGCCGCCAGGCCAATGAGCAGTTCTTC.